The rows below give T cell receptor beta chains drawn from one sample of a study of blood T cell repertoires in COVID-19. Clones were read by immunoSEQ multiplex PCR, and TCRdb kept only the in-frame ones, dropping some. Of around 68,000 clones in the sample, 82% were seen once. The specimen sequenced was peripheral blood. The receptors were sampled from a man older than 75 with active COVID-19. Each CDR3 is given with its conserved first and last residue. D genes are given only for firm matches. Expanded clones are given a class, and other clones once, few, many or no size at all.

>14|TRBJ2-5|.|TRBV5-5|.
TGTGCCAGCAGCTTGGTAGGGGTTCAAGAGACCCAGTACTTC
CASSLVGVQETQYF
>14|TRBJ1-2|.|TRBV2|.
TGTGCCAGCAGTGCTGGAGGGGCTCGCTATGGCTACACCTTC
CASSAGGARYGYTF
>14|TRBJ2-7|.|TRBV30|TRBD2
TGTGCCTGGAGTTCCGGGACTAGAGGTTCCGAGCAGTACTTC
CAWSSGTRGSEQYF
>13|TRBJ2-1|.|TRBV3-1/TRBV3-2|.
TGTGCCAGCAGCCAAGTTTCGTACAATGAGCAGTTCTTC
CASSQVSYNEQFF
>14|TRBJ2-2|.|TRBV19|.
TGTGCCAGTAGTATGTCGGTGAACACCGGGGAGCTGTTTTTT
CASSMSVNTGELFF
>14|TRBJ1-2|.|TRBV19|TRBD1
TGTGCCAGTAGAGCCGGGACAGGGGTGTATGGCTACACCTTC
CASRAGTGVYGYTF
>15|TRBJ2-5|.|TRBV5-1|TRBD2
TGCGCCAGCAGCTTGGGGACTAGCGGACAAGAGACCCAGTACTTC
CASSLGTSGQETQYF
>15|TRBJ2-2|.|TRBV20-1|.
TGCAGTGCTAGTATCGGAGCAACGAACACCGGGGAGCTGTTTTTT
CSASIGATNTGELFF
>15|TRBJ1-6|.|TRBV7-9|.
TGTGCCAGCAGCCGCGGGCAGAGTCAGAATTCACCCCTCCACTTT
CASSRGQSQNSPLHF
>15|TRBJ2-7|few|TRBV7-7|TRBD2
TGTGCTAGCAGCCCAACGGGAGGGAGCACCCACGAGCAGTACTTC
CASSPTGGSTHEQYF
>15|TRBJ2-7|.|TRBV30|TRBD2
TGTGCCTCGACCGGGACTAGCGGGAGTGCCTACGAGCAGTACTTC
CASTGTSGSAYEQYF
>13|TRBJ2-1|.|TRBV14|TRBD1
TGTGCCAGCCAGGGACAGCGAATCCATGAGCAGTTCTTC
CASQGQRIHEQFF
>16|TRBJ1-5|.|TRBV7-2|TRBD1
TGTGCCAGCAGCGGTCCCGGGACAGGGAGCAATCAGCCCCAGCATTTT
CASSGPGTGSNQPQHF
>14|TRBJ1-6|.|TRBV9|.
TGTGCCAGCAGCGCTACAGGGCCTCGATCACCCCTCCACTTT
CASSATGPRSPLHF
>15|TRBJ2-2|.|TRBV18|.
TGTGCCAGCTCACCAACACGCCCTAACACCGGGGAGCTGTTTTTT
CASSPTRPNTGELFF
>13|TRBJ2-7|.|TRBV5-1|.
TGCGCCAGCAGCCCTATGTCGAGTTACGAGCAGTACTTC
CASSPMSSYEQYF
>14|TRBJ2-7|.|TRBV7-2|.
TGTGCCAGCAGCTTAGCCCTAGCCGCCAACGAGCAGTACTTC
CASSLALAANEQYF
>12|TRBJ1-1|.|TRBV6-6|.
TGTGCCAGCAGTTACTCCACAGGTGAAGCTTTCTTT
CASSYSTGEAFF
>16|TRBJ2-2|.|TRBV15|TRBD1
TGTGCCACCAGCAGGGGGGGACAGGGCGACACCGGGGAGCTGTTTTTT
CATSRGGQGDTGELFF
>14|TRBJ1-2|.|TRBV28|.
TGTGCCAGCAGTTCACCTCAACGGCCAGGTGGCTACACCTTC
CASSSPQRPGGYTF
>14|TRBJ1-2|.|TRBV7-2|.
TGTGCCAGCAGCTTAGGGGCTGGCGAGAAAGGCTACACCTTC
CASSLGAGEKGYTF
>13|TRBJ2-7|.|TRBV4-2|TRBD2
TGTGCCAGCAGCCCAGCGGGAGGAAGCGAGCAGTACTTC
CASSPAGGSEQYF
>16|TRBJ2-3|.|TRBV7-3|TRBD2
TGTGCCAGCAGGTCCTCTAGCGGGGCGACTTGGGATACGCAGTATTTT
CASRSSSGATWDTQYF
>15|TRBJ2-3|.|TRBV24-1|.
TGTGCCACCAGCGACGGTGGACAGACGACAGATACGCAGTATTTT
CATSDGGQTTDTQYF
>15|TRBJ2-7|.|TRBV19|TRBD1
TGTGCCAGTAGTAAGACCGGGACAGGCTCCTACGAGCAGTACTTC
CASSKTGTGSYEQYF
>15|TRBJ1-2|.|TRBV4-1|TRBD1
TGCGCCAGCAGCCAGGACCCGGGACAGGGCCTTGGCTACACCTTC
CASSQDPGQGLGYTF
>14|TRBJ2-4|.|TRBV3-1/TRBV3-2|.
TGTGCCAGCAGCCAAGGGGGCGACAAAAACATTCAGTACTTC
CASSQGGDKNIQYF
>15|TRBJ1-1|once|TRBV15|.
TGTGCCACCAGCAAAGAGGGAGGCGTTTACACTGAAGCTTTCTTT
CATSKEGGVYTEAFF
>17|TRBJ1-4|.|TRBV18|.
TGTGCCAGCTCACCTCAACCAGGGGTTGTGTCTAATGAAAAACTGTTTTTT
CASSPQPGVVSNEKLFF
>16|TRBJ1-4|.|TRBV2|.
TGTGCCAGCACTATTCTCTCAGGGCCTAGCGATGAAAAACTGTTTTTT
CASTILSGPSDEKLFF
>15|TRBJ1-4|many|TRBV7-9|TRBD1
TGTGCCAGCAGCTTTACAGGGGGCTCAGATGAAAAACTGTTTTTT
CASSFTGGSDEKLFF
>18|TRBJ2-2|.|TRBV11-2|TRBD2
TGTGCCAGCAGCGTTTCTAGCGGGGATTTCGCGAACACCGGGGAGCTGTTTTTT
CASSVSSGDFANTGELFF
>17|TRBJ2-3|.|TRBV4-2|.
TGTGCCAGCAGCCAAGGAGGGACGGACCCTGGGGGCGATACGCAGTATTTT
CASSQGGTDPGGDTQYF
>15|TRBJ2-5|.|TRBV7-6|TRBD1
TGTGCCAGCAGCCCCCAGACAGGGGGGTTAGAGACCCAGTACTTC
CASSPQTGGLETQYF
>12|TRBJ2-1|.|TRBV9|.
TGTGCCAGCAGCCAAAGGGGCAATGAGCAGTTCTTC
CASSQRGNEQFF
>14|TRBJ2-5|few|TRBV12-1|.
TGTGCCAGCAGCTTTGGCGGCGTTCAAGAGACCCAGTACTTC
CASSFGGVQETQYF
>14|TRBJ2-2|.|TRBV7-8|TRBD1
TGTGCCAGCACCCGACAGGGGTCGACCGGGGAGCTGTTTTTT
CASTRQGSTGELFF
>20|TRBJ1-1|.|TRBV6-1|TRBD1
TGTGCCAGCAGAGAAAGAACAGGGGGGTGGTCAGAGATAATAAACACTGAAGCTTTCTTT
CASRERTGGWSEIINTEAFF
>13|TRBJ1-1|.|TRBV2|.
TGTGCCAGCAGTGCCGCAGAGAACACTGAAGCTTTCTTT
CASSAAENTEAFF